Each of the 16 T cell receptor beta chains below was sequenced from the same sample in a study of OX40 agonist ivuxolimab in advanced cancers. Sequenced by immunoSEQ multiplex PCR; TCRdb stores in-frame clones only, minus some. The sample lists 55,000 to 70,000 clones, 85% occurring once. The specimen comprised CD4+ or CD8+ T cells sorted from blood, sampled in a trial of the OX40 agonist ivuxolimab. All receptors come from an adult with an advanced solid tumor such as melanoma, head and neck, liver or kidney cancer.

This clone was detected once. The gene calls are TRBV5-1 and TRBJ1-6; no clear D gene. The CDR3 extends over 15 amino acids. Trimming removed 0 bases at V and 5 bases at J, with 9 bases between. The germline V gene has CDR1 SGHRS and CDR2 YFSETQ. The CDR3 loop reads CASSLEQLNNSPLHF. Here the CDR3 DNA reads TGCGCCAGCAGCTTGGAACAGTTGAATAATTCACCCCTCCACTTT.

The rearrangement joins TRBV2 to TRBJ1-6; TRBD1 aligns across 7 bases. Germline trimming cut 6 bases from V and 10 bases from J; bases unmatched to any gene: 12. The CDR3 has 15 amino acids. Per germline, CDR1 SNHLY and CDR2 FYNNEI. The CDR3 sequence: CASRNQQGTLSPLHF. The CDR3 DNA is TGTGCCAGCAGAAACCAACAGGGGACCCTCTCACCCCTCCACTTT.

The chain uses TRBV19 and TRBJ2-7, with no clear D. Trimming stripped 2 bases from V and 6 bases from J, with 11 bases between. The CDR3 length is 13 residues. Germline values: CDR1 LNHDA, CDR2 SQIVND (reference sequence). DNA of the CDR3: TGTGCCAGTAGTATAATGGCTTCTGTCGAGCAGTACTTC. Protein: CASSIMASVEQYF.

The V gene is TRBV7-3, the J gene TRBJ2-1; D not certain. V was trimmed by 1 base and J by 6 bases, leaving 10 bases between them. This CDR3 is built from 14 residues. The germline V gene encodes CDR1 SGHTA and CDR2 FQGTGA. The DNA for the CDR3 is TGTGCCAGCAGCTTAAATCCTAGTTCCAATGAGCAGTTCTTC. Its translation is CASSLNPSSNEQFF.

CDR3 residues: CASSQDARDRGHKQYF. The CDR3 nucleotides read TGTGCCAGCAGCCAAGATGCCAGGGACAGGGGGCACAAGCAGTACTTC. The chain carries TRBV4-2 and TRBJ2-7; TRBD1 aligns across 12 bases. The V segment lost 0 bases and the J segment 8 bases; nucleotides outside the gene matches: 8. Germline values: CDR1 LGHNA, CDR2 YNFKEQ. The CDR3 has 16 amino acids.

CDR3 in DNA: TGTGCCAGCAGTGGGGCCCCTGGAAACACCATATATTTT. Translation: CASSGAPGNTIYF. V usage is TRBV6-5 and J usage is TRBJ1-3, with D tentatively TRBD1 (5 bases). Trimming took 5 bases from V and 2 from J, leaving 7 bases between them. Germline V gene lookup returns CDR1 MNHEY and CDR2 SVGAGI. This CDR3 spans 13 amino acids.

The V gene is TRBV7-9, the J gene TRBJ1-1, with D possibly being TRBD1 (6 bases). The CDR3 is 11 amino acids. Deletions cut 2 bases from V and 11 bases from J, with 9 bases between. The germline V gene encodes CDR1 SEHNR and CDR2 FQNEAQ (reference sequence). The CDR3 DNA sequence: TGTGCCAGCAGCTTAACAGGGCGGGCTTTCTTT. Amino acids: CASSLTGRAFF.

The chain's CDR3 is CASSRGGAGGETQYF. DNA of the CDR3: TGTGCCAGCAGTCGAGGCGGTGCCGGCGGGGAGACCCAGTACTTC. This chain uses TRBV6-6 with TRBJ2-5; tentative D call: TRBD2 (5 bases). V was shortened by 5 bases and J by 5 bases, with 18 bases between the two germline ends. Germline V lookup: CDR1 MNHNY, CDR2 SVGAGI (reference sequence). CDR3 length: 15 amino acids.

The chain is built from TRBV7-3 and TRBJ2-5, with TRBD1 as a possible D gene (6 bases). The CDR3 loop spans 15 amino acids. Trimming left V 2 bases short and J 0 bases short, with 10 bases between. In germline, CDR1 is SGHTA, CDR2 FQGTGA. The CDR3 sequence is CASSLSGEYQETQYF. CDR3 DNA: TGTGCCAGCAGCTTATCAGGGGAGTACCAAGAGACCCAGTACTTC.

The chain uses TRBV5-4 and TRBJ1-1; D gene ambiguous. Trimming stripped 4 bases from V and 8 bases from J, with 12 bases between. The length of the CDR3 is 12 residues. CDR1 is SGHNT, CDR2 YYREEE, per germline (reference sequence). The chain's CDR3 is CASSQHPAEAFF. As DNA, the CDR3 is TGTGCCAGCAGCCAGCACCCCGCCGAAGCTTTCTTT.

This sequence joins TRBV18 and TRBJ2-5, with D uncertain. This CDR3 spans 12 amino acids. The ends were cut back, 0 bases at V and 5 bases at J, with 4 bases in the middle. Looked up from germline, CDR1 is KGHSH and CDR2 is LQKENI. The DNA of the CDR3 is TGTGCCAGCTCACCACCCGGGGAGACCCAGTACTTC. This gives the protein CASSPPGETQYF.

This clone was detected only a few times. This chain uses TRBV30 with TRBJ1-5; 10 nucleotides agree with TRBD1. The V and J ends lost 5 bases and 6 bases, in that order; junction bases with no gene match: 4. The CDR3 totals 13 residues. CDR1 and CDR2 from the germline V gene are GTSNPN and SVGIG (reference sequence). CDR3: CAWGTGDGQPQHF. The CDR3 DNA reads as TGTGCCTGGGGGACAGGGGATGGTCAGCCCCAGCATTTT.

The chain combines TRBV6-4 with TRBJ1-4; D is uncertain. Germline loops: CDR1 MRHNA, CDR2 SNTAGT. This CDR3 contains 15 residues. The ends were cut back, 7 bases at V and 0 bases at J, with 12 bases in the middle. Here the CDR3 reads CASISRTATNEKLFF. CDR3 DNA: TGTGCCAGCATCTCTCGGACGGCAACTAATGAAAAACTGTTTTTT.

The chain carries TRBV5-6 and TRBJ1-2; no definite D call. Germline CDR1 reads SGHDT; CDR2 reads YYEEEE. Trimming stripped 0 bases from V and 2 bases from J, with 8 bases between. This CDR3 spans 14 amino acids. For the CDR3, the DNA is TGTGCCAGCAGCTTGGCCACGGAGAACTATGGCTACACCTTC. It encodes CASSLATENYGYTF.

Of note for this clone: At one boundary the junction diverges from the germline segment, which might be a read error. This chain links TRBV2 with TRBJ2-2; the match to TRBD1 covers 10 bases. This CDR3 is 16 amino acids long. Germline-derived CDR1 and CDR2 are SNHLY and FYNNEI. The CDR3 DNA is TGTGCCAGCCGGGGACAGGGGTATCAGGGCCACCGGGGAGCTGTTTTT. Encoded protein: CASRGQGYQGHRGAVF. Variable domain in full (rest from reference TRBV2 and TRBJ2-2): EPEVTQTPSHQVTQMGQEVILRCVPISNHLYFYWYRQILGQKVEFLVSFYNNEISEKSEIFDDQFSVERPDGSNFTLKIRSTKLEDSAMYFCASRGQGYQGHRGAVFGEGSRLTVL.

The table lists this clone with a count of one. V is TRBV19 and J is TRBJ1-5, with TRBD1 as a possible D gene (5 bases). Deletions cut 6 bases from V and 5 bases from J, with 14 bases between. The CDR3 consists of 14 residues. Germline values: CDR1 LNHDA, CDR2 SQIVND (reference sequence). The CDR3 coding sequence is TGTGCCAGTAGGACCCAACGGGACGATCAGCCCCAGCATTTT. Its protein product is CASRTQRDDQPQHF. Variable domain in full (rest from reference TRBV19 and TRBJ1-5): DGGITQSPKYLFRKEGQNVTLSCEQNLNHDAMYWYRQDPGQGLRLIYYSQIVNDFQKGDIAEGYSVSREKKESFPLTVTSAQKNPTAFYLCASRTQRDDQPQHFGDGTRLSIL.